Each of the 20 T cell receptor beta chains below was sequenced from the same sample in a study of blood T cell repertoires in COVID-19. The protocol was immunoSEQ multiplex PCR, while the TCRdb copy is restricted to in-frame clones and leaves out a portion. The sample lists 85,000 to 100,000 clones; approximately 90% were seen once. The sample taken for sequencing was peripheral blood. The receptors stem from a man aged 60 to 75 with acute or convalescent COVID-19.

The chain recombines TRBV7-2 with TRBJ2-1; tentative D call: TRBD2 (5 bases). Germline V gene sequence: CDR1 SGHTA, CDR2 FQGNSA. The CDR3 has 13 residues. V was shortened by 4 bases and J by 10 bases, with 14 bases between the two germline ends. The DNA for the CDR3 is TGTGCCAGCAGCTCTCTAGTTTCGGGGGAGCAGTTCTTC. Its protein product is CASSSLVSGEQFF. Full variable domain (outside the CDR3, taken from reference TRBV7-2 and TRBJ2-1): GAGVSQSPSNKVTEKGKDVELRCDPISGHTALYWYRQSLGQGLEFLIYFQGNSAPDKSGLPSDRFSAERTGGSVSTLTIQRTQQEDSAVYLCASSSLVSGEQFFGPGTRLTVL.

This chain uses TRBV10-3 with TRBJ1-1; D might be TRBD1 (5 bases). This CDR3 spans 16 amino acids. Germline assignment: CDR1 ENHRY and CDR2 SYGVKD. V dropped 4 bases and J dropped 3 bases, with 18 bases sitting between them. Written as DNA, the CDR3 is TGTGCCATCAGTGGCCGGGGGACGGCCCCTGACACTGAAGCTTTCTTT. It translates to CAISGRGTAPDTEAFF.

The J gene is TRBJ1-4, the V gene TRBV6-1, with a weak D call TRBD1 (5 bases). With 3 bases removed from V and 8 bases from J, the gap between germline ends came to 13 bases. This CDR3 comprises 14 residues. Germline CDR1 is MNHNS and CDR2 is SASEGT. DNA for the CDR3: TGTGCCAGCAGTGAGGCCAGGGTGAGAGAAAAACTGTTTTTT. Amino acid sequence: CASSEARVREKLFF.

V usage is TRBV30 and J usage is TRBJ1-4; no firm D call. Germline CDR1 GTSNPN, CDR2 SVGIG (reference sequence). The CDR3 contains 15 residues. The germline V and J ends were trimmed by 4 bases and 3 bases, with 15 bases remaining between them. This CDR3 is CAWIERRGANEKLFF. DNA of the CDR3: TGTGCCTGGATCGAAAGGCGGGGAGCTAATGAAAAACTGTTTTTT.

This chain links TRBV5-1 with TRBJ1-1, with TRBD1 matching 7 bases. Germline trimming cut 4 bases from V and 1 base from J; bases unmatched to any gene: 4. This CDR3 contains 14 residues. Looked up from germline, CDR1 is SGHRS and CDR2 is YFSETQ. CDR3 bases: TGCGCCAGCAGCATCGGGACAGCGAACACTGAAGCTTTCTTT. Its translation: CASSIGTANTEAFF.

The rearrangement joins TRBV6-1 to TRBJ1-2; maybe TRBD1 (6 bases). CDR3 size: 14 residues. Trimming removed 2 bases from V and 2 bases from J, with 9 bases in between. The germline CDR1 and CDR2 sequences are MNHNS and SASEGT. CDR3 region: CASSEQGSNYGYTF. The CDR3 DNA sequence: TGTGCCAGCAGTGAACAGGGGTCGAACTATGGCTACACCTTC.

This chain joins TRBV7-8 and TRBJ1-1; tentative D call: TRBD1 (5 bases). Trimming shortened V by 6 bases and J by 2 bases, and 16 bases separated the two germline ends. The CDR3 runs to 15 residues. The V gene's germline CDR1 is SGHVS and CDR2 FQNEAQ. DNA for the CDR3: TGTGCCAGCAGATTCATAGGGGTCCCCAACACTGAAGCTTTCTTT. Translated: CASRFIGVPNTEAFF.

The chain recombines TRBV15 with TRBJ1-6, with a weak D call TRBD1 (6 bases). The CDR3 runs 15 residues. Trimming stripped 3 bases from V and 14 bases from J, with 20 bases between. Germline CDR1 is LNHNV and CDR2 is YYDKDF (reference sequence). The CDR3 region is CATSSFRDTATTLHF. The CDR3 DNA sequence: TGTGCCACCAGCAGCTTCCGGGACACGGCAACAACCCTCCACTTT.

The V call is TRBV19, the J call TRBJ1-5; the D gene is possibly TRBD1 (6 bases). CDR3 length equals 16 residues. Germline V gene data show CDR1 as LNHDA and CDR2 as SQIVND (reference sequence). V was shortened by 4 bases and J by 2 bases, with 15 bases between the two germline ends. CDR3 loop: CASSKQTGSGNQPQHF. CDR3 in DNA: TGTGCCAGTAGTAAACAAACAGGGAGCGGCAATCAGCCCCAGCATTTT. Looking up the rest from reference TRBV19 and TRBJ1-5 gives the full variable domain: DGGITQSPKYLFRKEGQNVTLSCEQNLNHDAMYWYRQDPGQGLRLIYYSQIVNDFQKGDIAEGYSVSREKKESFPLTVTSAQKNPTAFYLCASSKQTGSGNQPQHFGDGTRLSIL.

The gene calls are TRBV18 and TRBJ2-2; weak D call: TRBD2 (5 bases). V gave up 2 bases and J gave up 4 bases, with 17 bases separating them. The CDR3 sequence is 17 residues long. CDR1 KGHSH and CDR2 LQKENI come from the germline V gene. Here the CDR3 DNA reads TGTGCCAGCTCACCAGGTCGGAAGGGCCGGGGCACCGGGGAGCTGTTTTTT. Translated: CASSPGRKGRGTGELFF.

The rearrangement links TRBV7-9 to TRBJ1-4, with TRBD1 matching 9 bases. V lost 5 bases to trimming and J lost 8 bases; unmatched junction nucleotides: 9. Germline V CDR1 and CDR2: SEHNR, FQNEAQ (reference sequence). The length of the CDR3 is 15 residues. CDR3 nucleotides: TGTGCCAGCAGCGCAAAACAGGGGGCGCGGGAAAAACTGTTTTTT. Its translation is CASSAKQGAREKLFF. Supplemented by reference TRBV7-9 and TRBJ1-4, the full variable domain reads DTGVSQNPRHKITKRGQNVTFRCDPISEHNRLYWYRQTLGQGPEFLTYFQNEAQLEKSRLLSDRFSAERPKGSFSTLEIQRTEQGDSAMYLCASSAKQGAREKLFFGSGTQLSVL.

The chain uses TRBV5-1 and TRBJ2-3; D ambiguous. This CDR3 is 13 amino acids long. V lost 0 bases to trimming and J lost 4 bases, with 6 bases between them. The germline V gene encodes CDR1 SGHRS and CDR2 YFSETQ. In nucleotides, the CDR3 is TGCGCCAGCAGCTTGGTGGCATCAGATACGCAGTATTTT. Its protein product is CASSLVASDTQYF.

V usage is TRBV3-1 (or the pseudogene TRBV3-2) and J usage is TRBJ1-5; a possible D gene is TRBD1 (5 bases). The germline V gene has CDR1 LGHDT and CDR2 YNNKEL (reference sequence). V was pared by 1 base and J by 3 bases, with 10 bases between. CDR3 length: 15 amino acids. CDR3 in amino acids: CASSQGSGYNQPQHF. In DNA form, the CDR3 reads TGTGCCAGCAGCCAAGGCTCAGGGTACAATCAGCCCCAGCATTTT.

CDR3 sequence: CASSLLSSEGYTF. The DNA for the CDR3 is TGTGCCAGCAGCCTACTGTCCTCGGAGGGCTACACCTTC. The rearrangement links TRBV3-1 (or the pseudogene TRBV3-2) to TRBJ1-2, with D unclear. CDR3 length equals 13 residues. Germline V gene lookup returns CDR1 LGHDT and CDR2 YNNKEL (reference sequence). Trimming pared 4 bases from V and 8 bases from J, leaving 14 bases between.

This clone was seen only a few times. One end of the junction is discordant with germline, which a read error may explain. This sequence joins TRBV6-5 and TRBJ1-2, with 7 bases fitting TRBD1. This CDR3 region has 12 residues. Germline CDR1 MNHEY, CDR2 SVGAGI. The CDR3 loop reads CASSPTGYAYTF. In DNA form, the CDR3 reads TGTGCCAGCAGTCCGACAGGGTATGCCTACACCTTC.

Only one count was recorded for this clone. The chain employs TRBV4-2 and TRBJ2-2, with 8 nucleotides matching TRBD1. J lost 4 bases, V lost 7 bases, and 20 bases had no gene match. This CDR3 spans 19 amino acids. CDR1 is LGHNA and CDR2 is YNFKEQ in the germline V gene. The DNA for the CDR3 is TGTGCCAGCAACCCGGCGGCAGGGGGCTTACAACGTGGCACCGGGGAGCTGTTTTTT. This codes for CASNPAAGGLQRGTGELFF.

This chain links TRBV7-8 with TRBJ2-2, with D possibly being TRBD2 (6 bases). V gave up 2 bases and J gave up 0 bases, with 10 bases separating them. CDR3 length: 16 amino acids. The germline V gene has CDR1 SGHVS and CDR2 FQNEAQ. CDR3 nucleotide sequence: TGTGCCAGCAGCTTACGCGGGGCCTCGAACACCGGGGAGCTGTTTTTT. It translates to CASSLRGASNTGELFF.

J is TRBJ1-5 and V is TRBV19; 12 positions match TRBD1. The germline V gene encodes CDR1 LNHDA and CDR2 SQIVND (reference sequence). CDR3 size: 14 residues. With V trimmed by 6 bases and J by 5 bases, 2 bases remained unmatched. The CDR3 DNA reads as TGTGCCAGTAGCGGGACAGGGGGCGATCAGCCCCAGCATTTT. Residues: CASSGTGGDQPQHF.

This clone appeared a single time. V gene TRBV5-4 combines with J gene TRBJ2-7, with D perhaps matching TRBD2 (7 bases). Germline CDR1 SGHNT, CDR2 YYREEE (reference sequence). CDR3 length: 14 residues. Trimming removed 4 bases from V and 0 bases from J, with 11 bases in between. CDR3 loop: CASSPGGRSYEQYV. CDR3 sequence (DNA): TGTGCCAGCAGCCCCGGGGGGCGCTCCTACGAGCAGTACGTC.

The rearrangement links TRBV6-6 to TRBJ1-4; 9 nucleotides match TRBD1. J was trimmed by 7 bases and V by 7 bases; bases with no gene match: 7. Germline V gives CDR1 MNHNY, CDR2 SVGAGI (reference sequence). This CDR3 has 14 residues. CDR3 coding DNA: TGTGCCAGCAAAACCCGGGACAGGGTTGAAAAACTGTTTTTT. Its protein is CASKTRDRVEKLFF.